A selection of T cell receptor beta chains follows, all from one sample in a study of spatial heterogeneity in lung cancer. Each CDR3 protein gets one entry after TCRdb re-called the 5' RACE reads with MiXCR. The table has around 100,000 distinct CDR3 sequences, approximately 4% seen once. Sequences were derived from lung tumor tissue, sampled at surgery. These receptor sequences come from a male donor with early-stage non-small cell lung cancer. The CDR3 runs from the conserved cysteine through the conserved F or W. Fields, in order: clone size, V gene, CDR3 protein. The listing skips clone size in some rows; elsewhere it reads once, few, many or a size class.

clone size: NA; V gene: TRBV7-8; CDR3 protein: CASSLQGPNTGTTNEKLFF
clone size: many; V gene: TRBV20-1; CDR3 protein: CSAIAGREQYF
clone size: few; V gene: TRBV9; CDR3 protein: CASSEQEIQYF
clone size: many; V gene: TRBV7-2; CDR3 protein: CASSLVGQFRNTIYF
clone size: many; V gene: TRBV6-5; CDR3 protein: CASSERTGGYDEQYF
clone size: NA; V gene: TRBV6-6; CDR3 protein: CASSYFVPNTGELFF
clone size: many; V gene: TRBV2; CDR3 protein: CASSYTGQGYEQYF
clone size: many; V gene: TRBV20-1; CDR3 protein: CSGEGRTGEMGEQFF
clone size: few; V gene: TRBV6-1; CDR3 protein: CASSESSGRGQGWKQYF
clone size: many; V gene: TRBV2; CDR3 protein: CASNPGHLNTEAFF
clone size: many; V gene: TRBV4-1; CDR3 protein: CASSKDRGLYNEQFF
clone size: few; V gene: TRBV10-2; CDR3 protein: CASSVGARGVNTEAFF
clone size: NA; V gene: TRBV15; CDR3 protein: CATSRVGLTTETQYF
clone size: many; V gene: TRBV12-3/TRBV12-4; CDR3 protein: CASSLRSSGYYEQYF
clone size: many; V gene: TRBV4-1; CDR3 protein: CASREMGVPNEQFF
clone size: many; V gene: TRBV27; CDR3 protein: CASSLGLAKNIQYF
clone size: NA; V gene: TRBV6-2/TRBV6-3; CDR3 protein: CASSLAGSTSSNQPQHF
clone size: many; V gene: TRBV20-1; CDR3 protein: CSARPRLAAFSTDTQYF
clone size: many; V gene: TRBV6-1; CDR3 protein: CASSQQGSAGNQPQHF
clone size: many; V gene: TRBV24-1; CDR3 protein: CATAADPNTGELFF
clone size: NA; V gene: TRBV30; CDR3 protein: CASGTGTGETQYF
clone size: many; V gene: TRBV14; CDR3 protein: CASSLQNDSPLHF
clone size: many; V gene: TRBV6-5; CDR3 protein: CASSLTDPREKLFF
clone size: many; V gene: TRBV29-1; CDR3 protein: CSVERGKSYNEQFF
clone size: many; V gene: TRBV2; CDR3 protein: CASRQGPGANVLTF
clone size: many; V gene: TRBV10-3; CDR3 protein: CAISARSSGNTIYF
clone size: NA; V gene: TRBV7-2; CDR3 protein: CASSYRDETQYF
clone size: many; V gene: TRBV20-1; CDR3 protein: CSAEGQGSNQPQHF
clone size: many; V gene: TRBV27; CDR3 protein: CASSLWARGTEAFF
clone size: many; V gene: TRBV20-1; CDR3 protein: CSASDFRTSSTDTQYF
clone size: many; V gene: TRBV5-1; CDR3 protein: CASSRIRGQTEAFF
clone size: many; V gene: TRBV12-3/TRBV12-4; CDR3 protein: CASSYRQGAKNTEAFF
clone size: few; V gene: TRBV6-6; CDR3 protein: CASSSTQGNEQFF
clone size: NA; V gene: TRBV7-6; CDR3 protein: CASSLGDSRAYEQYF
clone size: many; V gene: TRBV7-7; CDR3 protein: CASSRERNTEAFF
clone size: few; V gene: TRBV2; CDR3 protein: CASRDSLISYTF
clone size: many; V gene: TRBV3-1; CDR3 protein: CASSPSGAESTDTQYF
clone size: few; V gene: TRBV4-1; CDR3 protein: CASSRQGGNQPQHF
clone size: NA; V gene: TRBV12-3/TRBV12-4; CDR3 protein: CASSHTGLYSYNSPLHF
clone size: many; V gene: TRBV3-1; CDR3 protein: CASSQYARQESYEQYF
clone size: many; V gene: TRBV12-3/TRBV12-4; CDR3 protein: CASRKTGMNTEAFF
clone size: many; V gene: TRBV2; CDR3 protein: CASSTSTGQFLAFF
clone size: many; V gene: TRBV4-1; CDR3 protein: CASSYEPFGGGRYNYGYTF
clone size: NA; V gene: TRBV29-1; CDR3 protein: CSVDGRDTQYF
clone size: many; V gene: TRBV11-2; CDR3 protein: CASSLDSYNRETPLHF
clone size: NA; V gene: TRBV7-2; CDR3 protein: CAGGQGLTGELFF
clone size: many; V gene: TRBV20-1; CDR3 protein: CSAPGTWGSPLHF
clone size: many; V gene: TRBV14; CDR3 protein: CASSRLTGVGGYTF
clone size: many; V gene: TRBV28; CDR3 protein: CASTKFLGSISYNEQFF
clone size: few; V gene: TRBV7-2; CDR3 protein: CASSVPGQGVSQYF